Listed here is a single T cell receptor beta chain. Trimming cost V 8 bases and J 3 bases; bases outside gene matches: 12. There are 17 residues in the CDR3. The source of the sample is a study of T-cell reconstitution after alpha-beta-depleted transplantation in children. Unique molecular identifiers were incorporated when the TCRbeta library was constructed. TCRdb called the PCR reads again in MiXCR, with one record for every CDR3 protein. Counted here are around 500,000 distinct CDR3 sequences, approximately 13% occurring once; the ten biggest clones make up under 7%. This rearrangement joins TRBV12-3 or TRBV12-4 to TRBJ2-6, with 8 bases lining up with TRBD1. The TCR was taken from a human donor who donated a stem cell graft to a child with combined immunodeficiency. Sequences were derived from PBMCs from the stem cell graft donor, sampled from the stem cell graft. The CDR3: CASATDRTGLGANVLTF. CDR3 nucleotide sequence: TGTGCCAGCGCTACCGACAGGACAGGGCTTGGGGCCAACGTCCTGACTTTC.